The T cell receptor beta chain described here comes from a study of T cell clusters in autoimmune cytopenias. Turning to the study itself: The mean age of healthy donor controls was more than 55 years, the median roughly 60 years.

TRB rearrangements were amplified by touch-down multiplex PCR with mixed TRB-A/B primers. Reprocessing the multiplex PCR reads, TCRdb reports a single entry for every CDR3 protein and omits DNA. This sample's table reports some 7,000 distinct CDR3 sequences. TRB amplification used roughly 250 ng of peripheral blood genomic DNA. Germline CDR1 reads MNHEY; CDR2 reads SVGEGT. This CDR3 region has 11 residues. Concerning this clonotype: Its antigen remains unknown.

Study-level results: TRB repertoire shifts in secondary cytopenia and chronic lymphocytic leukemia mostly reflected lymphoma, not autoimmunity.

The same specimen was also included in a second study, on T cell repertoires in aging, cancer and after chemotherapy.

Sequences were obtained from peripheral blood. The receptor comes from a human donor in good health. This chain links TRBV6-2 or TRBV6-3 with TRBJ2-5. The CDR3 loop reads CASSDTGTQYF.